This TCR beta chain is from a study of OX40 agonist ivuxolimab in advanced cancers. Peripheral blood came from all dose cohorts at three timepoints. In regard to this clone: Antigen: not known.

Libraries were prepared by immunoSEQ multiplex PCR; TCRdb keeps only in-frame clonotypes and omits some of them. The table lists about 46,000 clones, 80% to 90% of them singletons. Overall study findings and caveats: Low levels of normalized T-cell clonal expansion also appeared in some nonresponders. No determination was made of the antigen specificity of the expanded peripheral T cells.

This TCR was recovered from an adult with an advanced solid tumor such as melanoma, head and neck, liver or kidney cancer. Sequenced material: CD4+ or CD8+ T cells sorted from blood, taken in a trial of the OX40 agonist ivuxolimab.

In nucleotides, the CDR3 is TGTGCCAGCAGCGACCACCAGGTCGGCTTGCCTTATAATTCACCCCTCCACTTT. Encoded protein: CASSDHQVGLPYNSPLHF. This chain uses TRBV11-2 with TRBJ1-6; D is undetermined. Trimming stripped 5 bases from V and 4 bases from J, with 21 bases between. The germline gives CDR1 SGHAT, CDR2 FQNNGV. This CDR3 spans 18 amino acids.